This TCR beta chain was sequenced during a study of T cell responses to AZD1222 COVID-19 vaccine (dated by TCRdb to the early 2020s). About the full investigation: AZD1222 recipients whose second dose came at about 4 weeks and those whose second dose came at about 12 weeks were combined into one group, since spike-specific TCR depth and breadth did not differ between the two schedules. A total of over 230 trial participants underwent TCR sequencing, of whom some 210 received two doses of AZD1222 and about 25 received two doses of the MenACWY control vaccine. Enrollment into the trials was organized by age into subgroups of 18-55, 56-69 and 70-plus years, and those subgroups contained approximately 160, 26 and 62 TCR-sequenced participants, respectively.

The sample's time point label, decoded: baseline before first vaccination. Vaccinee samples came from UK trials COV001 and COV002, including a single-blind randomized controlled phase 2/3 trial of AZD1222 (ChAdOx1 nCoV-19) in healthy adults. For TCRbeta chain sequencing, PBMC samples were collected from trial participants at day 0 and at day 28 after the second dose. General conclusions and limits of the study: Conclusions about previously exposed vaccinees are limited because only six or seven AZD1222 recipients were SARS-CoV-2 seropositive at baseline. CD4 TCRs associated with the vaccine covered the entire spike protein, and the dominant responses were in regions 160-218 and 743-854. Participants were mostly white British, with more females than males. The authors suggested clonal diversity may have been underestimated. No day 14 peak-response samples were available, so repertoires were characterized only after the peak T cell response. Reportedly, close to half of the unique spike-specific TCRs recognized epitopes lying outside the regions that are mutated in the B.1.351 and B.1.1.7 variants. After two AZD1222 doses, both the breadth and the depth of spike-specific TCRs were significantly higher than at day 0 and than in MenACWY recipients. The 56-69-year group was small, and its depth increase did not reach significance, likely because of low power.

As for this clone: It lacks a known antigen. It has no much larger one-base neighbor in the sample; base qualities were not kept.

The CDR3 regions of human TCRbeta chains were analyzed by immunosequencing. Processing in the source paper ran as follows. Repertoire TCRs were matched against a reference library of SARS-CoV-2-specific TCRs generated with the MIRA antigen-specificity platform. Breadth was defined as the fraction of unique TCRs that were SARS-CoV-2-associated, and depth was defined as the fraction of total T cells that were SARS-CoV-2-associated. Using the MIRA data, each spike-specific TCR was assigned both to the spike region to which the TCR was reactive and to a CD4 or CD8 class. Log10-transformed breadth and depth values were compared by one-way ANOVA with Sidak's multiple comparisons tests. TCRdb re-hosts the immuneACCESS table, in-frame sequences only. Its copies lack some clones; in the studies checked, an unresolved V gene accounts for under half of them, and the cause for the rest is not known. Clone size and V and J calls were adopted from that table, with D and trimming inferred from the DNA. Recorded for this sample are fewer than 110,000 clones; roughly 84% of them occurred a single time. Around 1.5% of the sample is held by the ten biggest clonotypes.

The receptor comes from an adult in good health. The sample consisted of peripheral blood, taken on day 0 of AZD1222 vaccination.

The bases are TGTGCCAGCGTCAGCAGGGGAACCAACACTGAAGCTTTCTTT. Its coded protein is CASVSRGTNTEAFF. Here the chain combines TRBV9 and TRBJ1-1, with a tentative D gene TRBD1 over 6 matching bases. V is pared back by 7 bases and J by 2 bases, with 15 bases lying between the germline termini. The CDR3 holds 14 amino acids from the cysteine to the phenylalanine. Of all the DNA, just the CDR3 is kept, 42 bases in frame from base 1. According to the germline V gene, CDR1 reads SGDLS and CDR2 reads YYNGEE.